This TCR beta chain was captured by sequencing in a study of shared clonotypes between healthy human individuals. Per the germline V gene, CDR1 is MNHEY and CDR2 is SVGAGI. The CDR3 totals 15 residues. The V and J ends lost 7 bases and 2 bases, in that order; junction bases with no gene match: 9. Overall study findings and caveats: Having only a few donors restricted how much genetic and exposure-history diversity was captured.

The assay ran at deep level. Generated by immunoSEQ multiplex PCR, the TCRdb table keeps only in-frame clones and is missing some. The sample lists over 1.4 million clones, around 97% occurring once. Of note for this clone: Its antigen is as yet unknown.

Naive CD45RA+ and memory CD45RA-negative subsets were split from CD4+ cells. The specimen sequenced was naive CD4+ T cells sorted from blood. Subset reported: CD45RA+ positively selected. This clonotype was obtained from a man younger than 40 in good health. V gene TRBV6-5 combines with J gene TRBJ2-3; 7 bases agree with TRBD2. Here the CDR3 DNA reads TGTGCCAGCACGACGGGGGGAGGACACACAGATACGCAGTATTTT. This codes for CASTTGGGHTDTQYF.